This paragraph covers one T cell receptor beta chain sequence. Its antigen is as yet unknown. The data were obtained in a study of T cells after yellow fever vaccination. Study overall: The authors prepared low-cell-number fractions using SMART-Seq v4 Ultra Low Input. Study results and caveats: Booster sampling recovered most clones from primary vaccination (less than 97% CD4, approximately 90% CD8).

TCR cDNA was made by 5'RACE template switching, adding a universal primer site and UMIs. TCRdb processed the 5' RACE reads anew with MiXCR; each CDR3 protein has one entry. The top ten hold about a sixth of the sample, which has approximately 340,000 distinct CDR3 sequences, about 9.5% seen once. V was clipped by 5 bases and J by 9 bases, with 17 bases between them. Germline lookup yields CDR1 SGHTA and CDR2 FQGNSA. The CDR3 loop spans 15 amino acids. The chain joins TRBV7-2 to TRBJ1-6, with a tentative D call TRBD1 (6 bases). The starting material was PBMCs, obtained on the day of the first yellow fever vaccination. This TCR came from a man between 18 and 35 years old who received the YFV17D yellow fever vaccine. The CDR3 nucleotides are TGTGCCAGCAGCACAATCAGGGGTCCAGGTTCACCCCTCCACTTT. Protein product: CASSTIRGPGSPLHF.